This is a list of T cell receptor beta chains from one sample in a study of beta chain features in type 1 diabetes. Only in-frame clones appear in the TCRdb table, and some are missing; sequencing was by immunoSEQ multiplex PCR. The table has a few hundred thousand clones, over 12% seen once; the top ten hold about 0.019%. Sequencing input: naive CD4+ T cells from blood. All receptors come from a woman younger than 35 in good health. CDR3s include the opening cysteine and the closing phenylalanine or tryptophan. The D gene is left open where the match is weak. The listing skips clone size in some rows; elsewhere it reads once, few, many or a size class.

V gene: TRBV5-6
D gene: .
clone size: few
J gene: TRBJ2-3
CDR3 protein: CASSFSGRTDTQYF

V gene: TRBV19
D gene: .
clone size: few
J gene: TRBJ2-7
CDR3 protein: CASSIQPPEQMSDYEQYF

V gene: TRBV30
D gene: TRBD2
clone size: few
J gene: TRBJ2-7
CDR3 protein: CAWAGGGTSYEQYF

V gene: TRBV29-1
D gene: .
clone size: .
J gene: TRBJ2-5
CDR3 protein: CSAGWFSQETQYF

V gene: TRBV29-1
D gene: TRBD1
clone size: .
J gene: TRBJ1-4
CDR3 protein: CSVRWTGRSEKLFF

V gene: TRBV29-1
D gene: .
clone size: .
J gene: TRBJ2-5
CDR3 protein: CSVKKTGVKETQYF

V gene: TRBV4-2
D gene: TRBD1
clone size: .
J gene: TRBJ1-5
CDR3 protein: CASSQDQTGYYNQPQHF

V gene: TRBV30
D gene: .
clone size: .
J gene: TRBJ1-3
CDR3 protein: CAWSGGSGNTIYF

V gene: TRBV28
D gene: .
clone size: .
J gene: TRBJ1-1
CDR3 protein: CASSLRRTEAFF

V gene: TRBV5-1
D gene: TRBD1
clone size: .
J gene: TRBJ2-1
CDR3 protein: CASSLGTGYYNEQFF

V gene: TRBV27
D gene: .
clone size: .
J gene: TRBJ2-5
CDR3 protein: CASSLETARETQYF

V gene: TRBV18
D gene: TRBD2
clone size: .
J gene: TRBJ2-3
CDR3 protein: CASSPRRGSTDTQYF

V gene: TRBV6-1
D gene: TRBD2
clone size: few
J gene: TRBJ2-5
CDR3 protein: CASTLAGRQETQYF

V gene: TRBV5-1
D gene: TRBD1
clone size: .
J gene: TRBJ1-1
CDR3 protein: CASSSADRATEAFF

V gene: TRBV9
D gene: .
clone size: few
J gene: TRBJ2-2
CDR3 protein: CASSPHQGTGELFF

V gene: TRBV7-3
D gene: .
clone size: .
J gene: TRBJ2-3
CDR3 protein: CASSLTSVPTDTQYF

V gene: TRBV11-3
D gene: .
clone size: .
J gene: TRBJ2-6
CDR3 protein: CASSFRSSGANVLTF

V gene: TRBV29-1
D gene: TRBD1
clone size: few
J gene: TRBJ1-2
CDR3 protein: CSVEDQGRGIGYTF

V gene: TRBV18
D gene: TRBD1
clone size: .
J gene: TRBJ1-5
CDR3 protein: CASSSLTGGADQPQHF

V gene: TRBV7-2
D gene: .
clone size: .
J gene: TRBJ1-2
CDR3 protein: CASSLGQYYGYTF

V gene: TRBV19
D gene: .
clone size: .
J gene: TRBJ2-7
CDR3 protein: CASSMPGITYEQYF

V gene: TRBV23-1
D gene: TRBD1
clone size: .
J gene: TRBJ2-2
CDR3 protein: CASRGSTGWLPRGTGELFF

V gene: TRBV28
D gene: .
clone size: .
J gene: TRBJ2-3
CDR3 protein: CASSSLRQNPRTDTQYF

V gene: TRBV30
D gene: .
clone size: .
J gene: TRBJ2-5
CDR3 protein: CAWSVRGGPETQYF

V gene: TRBV29-1
D gene: .
clone size: .
J gene: TRBJ2-3
CDR3 protein: CSVQVSGTDTQYF

V gene: TRBV20-1
D gene: .
clone size: few
J gene: TRBJ2-7
CDR3 protein: CSGRWSYEQYF

V gene: TRBV5-4
D gene: .
clone size: few
J gene: TRBJ1-4
CDR3 protein: CASSLDPIREKLFF

V gene: TRBV29-1
D gene: TRBD1
clone size: once
J gene: TRBJ2-7
CDR3 protein: CSVEKGTGSYEQYF

V gene: TRBV7-2
D gene: TRBD2
clone size: .
J gene: TRBJ2-5
CDR3 protein: CASSLDAGGGKTQYF

V gene: TRBV2
D gene: TRBD1
clone size: .
J gene: TRBJ1-4
CDR3 protein: CASTPTGAHEKLFF